This T cell receptor beta chain was sequenced in a study of cytomegalovirus exposure and HLA in healthy donors (dated by TCRdb to 2016 to 2017). Some background on the complete study: According to an earlier analysis of 587 of the donors, about 179 million T cells yielded 117 million unique TCR beta sequences and more than 250 Gb of sequence data. In a later genetic analysis, genome-wide SNP genotypes for about 60% of the 666 donors were used, and that subset was treated as a discovery cohort. The number of donors typed differed by locus, with 629-630 for A, B, C, DRB1 and DQB1, over 500 for DQA1, some 570 for DPA1, and about 450 for DPB1. The study combined high-throughput TCR immunosequencing, statistical association of individual TCRs with disease status, and machine learning to predict cytomegalovirus infection status. On average, around 230,000 unique TCR beta nucleotide sequences were sequenced per donor among a few hundred genotyped donors of the cohort, with about 19% of those sequences being non-productive. Both class I and class II loci were covered by HLA typing, at four-digit resolution. All discovery cohort repertoires had been generated on a single sequencing platform. Because of strong linkage in the cohort, five DR-DQ haplotypes were treated as single units for association and clustering. Donor age, sex, ethnicity and CMV serostatus were collected together with the repertoire data. About 300 gigabases of sequencing data and 70 million to 100 million unique TCR sequences were included in an early release covering under 650 HLA-typed donors. Of the 350 to 400 genotyped donors, approximately 82% fell in the genetic ancestry cluster associated with self-reported Caucasian donors. A separate validation cohort of approximately 120 different subjects was used in addition to the approximately 670-subject first cohort. In an earlier analysis of 500 to 650 of the donors, high-throughput TCR beta sequencing was used to judge whether each TCR beta V gene segment behaved as functional or pseudogenic. The study used immunosequencing to profile the T cell repertoires of approximately 690 subjects and linked those repertoires to cytomegalovirus serostatus. A later analysis re-examined previously published TCR beta repertoires from more than 550 donors and added high-resolution HLA genotyping to investigate patterns of TCR occurrence. The study was designed to test whether signatures of past pathogen exposure could be identified by cataloging public T cell receptors. Rather than drawing on any new phenotypic data, the later analysis identified candidate immune exposures from TCR beta sequences and the way those sequences occurred across donors. Points the paper makes about the study in general: According to a later analysis, TCR association rates differed among HLA loci, with DRB1 alleles showing the most associated TCRs and HLA-C alleles showing the fewest. Because the 87-base-pair reads could not distinguish some IMGT-functional V segments, including TRBV6-2 and TRBV6-3, those segments were excluded. When HLA alleles, especially DR and DQ, strongly co-occurred, TCR associations were difficult to assign to individual alleles. A few of the identified cytomegalovirus-associated TCR beta chains were confirmed in vitro to be specific for cytomegalovirus antigens. At a false discovery rate of 0.05, a later analysis linked around 15,000 TCR beta sequences to specific HLA alleles. For the cohort, immune exposure information was limited to CMV serostatus. In a later analysis, several top co-occurrence clusters were reported to appear linked to parvovirus B19, influenza, CMV and Epstein-Barr virus. A further reported finding was that TCR beta sequences accurately predicted the HLA-A and HLA-B alleles for most subjects in the first cohort. The classifier was reported to diagnose cytomegalovirus status with high specificity and sensitivity in both the original and validation cohorts. The sequencing pipeline was judged likely to have produced a cluster of highly shared sequence variants as a technical artifact. Linkage disequilibrium might explain the correlated functional status among segregating V segments, but an unknown experimental factor could not be excluded. A later analysis found that HLA-associated TCR beta chains were more clonally expanded and had lower generation probabilities than equally common non-associated chains. The authors suggested that the approach could potentially be extended to other disease states and immunological phenotypes. Most CMV-associated TCR beta chains appeared to be HLA-restricted in a later analysis, and the HLA associations seemed to be driven largely by CMV exposure. In an earlier analysis of around 600 of the donors, most TCR beta V segments appeared in productive rearrangements about 87% or about 30% of the time, broadly matching IMGT annotations. According to a later genetic analysis, donors in an Asian-associated ancestry cluster had fewer N-insertions in productive TCRs than the roughly 670-donor mean. In this cohort, only TCR beta chains were sequenced, and detectable features were limited by the absence of alpha or paired-chain data. An association between a missense DCLRE1C variant and V-gene and J-gene trimming of TCR beta chains was found in a later genetic analysis and replicated in an independent cohort. The earlier analysis of about 600 of the donors excluded fewer than 20 rarely observed V segments, including chromosome 9 orphons, because counts were too low. Sequencing depth was assumed to be roughly uniform across donors in the presence/absence analyses, though that assumption may not hold. The study gave a list of about 160 TCR beta chains associated with cytomegalovirus. Because HLA typing was missing for some donors at each locus, association tests included only the typed subset. Most TCR sequences were seen in very few donors, while some public TCRs were found in many individuals.

As regards this clone: It has no known antigen specificity. There are no base qualities to consult, and no much larger clone falls within one base.

Libraries were constructed by the immunoSEQ multiplex PCR assay. The multiplex PCR relied on a mix of 60 forward primers for TCR Vbeta segments and 13 reverse primers for TCR Jbeta segments. The CDR3 region of rearranged TCR beta genes was amplified from genomic DNA by a multiplex PCR assay. Amplified TCR beta libraries were sequenced as 87-base-pair reads on the Illumina HiSeq System. Per the source publication's procedure: A later analysis tallied roughly 78 million unique TCR beta chains across the 666 repertoires, and around 12 million of those chains were shared by two or more donors. To remove PCR and sequencing errors, raw reads were error-corrected and collapsed into unique sequences using a nearest-neighbor algorithm that merged closely related sequences. Alignment of CDR3 sequences to IMGT reference sequences was used to assign V, D and J gene segments. For a sequence to be retained, a match of at least six nucleotides was required to both a V gene segment and a J gene segment. Rearrangements were classified as productive when the CDR3 lacked stop codons and remained in frame with V and J, and all other rearrangements were classified as non-productive. CDR3 was defined by IMGT convention, running from the second conserved V-encoded cysteine to the conserved J-encoded phenylalanine. Sequences without an unambiguous match to a single V gene segment were excluded from the earlier analysis of 450 to 650 of the donors. An earlier analysis of a few hundred of the donors classified V segments as functional when productive rearrangements were above 56.7% and as segregating when the standard deviation between donors was above 5%. A statistical classification framework was built for diagnosing cytomegalovirus status from the catalog of TCR beta chain sequences. A later analysis assigned V and J genes by comparing TCR nucleotide sequences with IMGT/GENE-DB human TR gene sequences. A later analysis assigned CDR3 sequences and most-parsimonious VDJ recombination scenarios with the TCRdist pipeline. In a later analysis, each TCR beta chain was defined by its CDR3 amino acid sequence together with its V-gene family, and reads lacking a unique V-gene family were excluded. To address suspected cross-contamination and a sequencing artifact, a later analysis removed some 620 highly shared, low-generation-probability nucleotide sequences. A later analysis calculated a clonal expansion index for each public chain from normalized within-repertoire ranks of inferred template counts. A later analysis computed generation probabilities with a VDJ recombination model fitted to out-of-frame rearrangements, and checked the results against IGoR. In a later analysis, TCR-TCR, TCR-HLA and TCR-CMV co-occurrence was scored with hypergeometric tests, and a repertoire-size bias correction was applied to TCR pairs. In a later analysis, false discovery rates were estimated by permuting HLA or CMV assignments 20 times. In a later analysis, co-occurring TCRs were grouped using DBSCAN, and TCRdist sequence similarity was added for clustering within HLA-allele-positive subsets. Repertoires with fewer than 30,000 or more than 120,000 public chains, plus five repertoires with anomalous nucleotide sharing, were excluded from co-occurrence clustering. Not all clones reach the TCRdb copy of this immuneACCESS table, which keeps in-frame sequences only. Checked studies attribute under half of the gap to unresolved V genes and leave the rest unexplained. V and J calls plus clone size are reproduced from that table; the DNA served to infer D and trimming. The sample yields roughly 160,000 clones; around 85% were counted once. Of the sample, 3.5% to 5% falls within the top ten clones.

For this chain, trimming is 2 bases at the V end and 10 bases at the J end, and the number of junction bases without a gene match is 9. The CDR3 has 14 amino acids, counting the end cysteine and phenylalanine. Only CDR3 DNA is held: 42 bases, read in frame from base 1. As encoded in the germline V gene, CDR1 is SGHDN while CDR2 is FVKESK. In total, roughly 670 healthy bone marrow donors made up the cohort. At the time of sampling, all cohort members were nominally healthy, though unrecorded immune exposures were likely present. The donor was CMV seronegative and belonged to the group of 352 seronegative cohort members. Each donor provided a peripheral blood sample, and peripheral blood mononuclear cells were used for TCR beta sequencing. The Qiagen DNeasy Blood Extraction Kit was used to extract genomic DNA from the blood cell samples.

The V and J segments used are TRBV14 and TRBJ1-1; 8 junctional bases match TRBD1. This TCR derives from a man aged 35 to 55 in good health and CMV-seronegative. The sample was PBMCs. The DNA reads as follows: TGTGCCAGCAGCCAATGGGACAGGCGAGGGGGAGCTTTCTTT. Its amino acids are CASSQWDRRGGAFF. Where the CDR3 stops, the reference TRBV14 and TRBJ1-1 genes take over; the full variable domain is EAGVTQFPSHSVIEKGQTVTLRCDPISGHDNLYWYRRVMGKEIKFLLHFVKESKQDESGMPNNRFLAERTGGTYSTLKVQPAELEDSGVYFCASSQWDRRGGAFFGQGTRLTVV.